This TCR beta chain was sequenced for a study of cytotoxic CD8 clonotypes in ibrutinib-treated CLL. Study context: Samples showed on average approximately 270,000 productive templates and 94,082 productive rearrangements.

Regarding this clone: Its target is not known.

Overall study results and limits: Under therapy, public clonotypes either contracted or stayed stable, and they were uncommon.

Germline CDR1 and CDR2: SQVTM and ANQGSEA. This CDR3 comprises 15 residues. Trimming cost V 6 bases and J 0 bases; bases outside gene matches: 8. The protocol was immunoSEQ multiplex PCR, while the TCRdb copy is restricted to in-frame clones and leaves out a portion. The table lists approximately 30,000 clones, around 63% of them singletons. The specimen was PBMCs, collected after 24 months of ibrutinib treatment. The V call is TRBV29-1, the J call TRBJ1-2, with 9 bases lining up with TRBD1. This clonotype originated in a human donor with chronic lymphocytic leukemia. CDR3 loop: CSVDSRQGANYGYTF. CDR3 sequence (DNA): TGCAGCGTGGACTCCCGACAGGGGGCTAACTATGGCTACACCTTC.